The sequence of this T cell receptor (beta chain) was determined in a study of blood T cell repertoires in COVID-19. Original handling: Amplification with reference gene primers provided the estimates of nucleated cell counts. TCRdb's copy holds only in-frame clones and misses some; the assay was immunoSEQ multiplex PCR. From that table come the V and J calls and clone size; the DNA was used to work out D and trimming. The table records roughly 360,000 clones, less than 90% of them present only once. The CDR3 loop spans 16 amino acids. Trimming shortened V by 1 base and J by 6 bases, and 16 bases separated the two germline ends. The germline gives CDR1 SGHTA, CDR2 FQGNSA.

This chain links TRBV7-2 with TRBJ2-1, with D perhaps TRBD2 (6 bases). The receptor comes from a woman aged 50 to 60 who had recovered from COVID-19. Sequencing input: PBMCs or T cells enriched from blood (not recorded which). This CDR3 is CASSLEASVDPNEQFF. Written as DNA, the CDR3 is TGTGCCAGCAGCTTAGAAGCTAGCGTAGACCCCAATGAGCAGTTCTTC.